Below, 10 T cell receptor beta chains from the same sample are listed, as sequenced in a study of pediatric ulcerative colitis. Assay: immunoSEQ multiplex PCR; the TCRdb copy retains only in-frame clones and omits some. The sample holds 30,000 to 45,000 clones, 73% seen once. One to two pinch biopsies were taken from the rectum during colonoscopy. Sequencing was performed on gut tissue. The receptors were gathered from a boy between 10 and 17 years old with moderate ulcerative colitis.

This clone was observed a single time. The CDR3 reads CASANSGGPNQPQHF. CDR3 DNA: TGTGCCAGCGCTAACTCCGGGGGGCCTAATCAGCCCCAGCATTTT. V and J are TRBV5-8 and TRBJ1-5; tentative D call: TRBD1 (6 bases). The V and J ends lost 7 bases and 4 bases respectively, with 18 bases between them. The length of the CDR3 is 15 residues. Looked up from germline, CDR1 is SGHTS and CDR2 is YDEGEE.

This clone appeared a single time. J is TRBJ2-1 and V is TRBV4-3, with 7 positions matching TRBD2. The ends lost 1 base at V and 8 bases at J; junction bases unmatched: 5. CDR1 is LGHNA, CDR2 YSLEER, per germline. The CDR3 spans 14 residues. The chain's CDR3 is CASSQGRLAYEQFF. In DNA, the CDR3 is TGCGCCAGCAGCCAAGGTAGACTAGCTTATGAGCAGTTCTTC.

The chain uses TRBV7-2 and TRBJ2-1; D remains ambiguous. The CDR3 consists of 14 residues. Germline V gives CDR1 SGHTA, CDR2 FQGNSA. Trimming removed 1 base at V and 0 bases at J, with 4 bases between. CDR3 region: CASSLVSSYNEQFF. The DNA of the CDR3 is TGTGCCAGCAGCTTAGTGAGCTCCTACAATGAGCAGTTCTTC.

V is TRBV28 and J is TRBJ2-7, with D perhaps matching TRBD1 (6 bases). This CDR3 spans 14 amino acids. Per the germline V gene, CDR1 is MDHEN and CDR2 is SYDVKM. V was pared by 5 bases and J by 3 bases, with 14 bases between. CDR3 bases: TGTGCCAGCAGTAGCCGGGACATCTTCTACGAGCAGTACTTC. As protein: CASSSRDIFYEQYF.

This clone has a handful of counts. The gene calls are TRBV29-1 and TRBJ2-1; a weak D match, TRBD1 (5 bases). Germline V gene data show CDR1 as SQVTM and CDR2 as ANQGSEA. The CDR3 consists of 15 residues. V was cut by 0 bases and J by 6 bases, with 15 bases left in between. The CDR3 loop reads CSVEDRWGLGNEQFF. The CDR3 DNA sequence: TGCAGCGTTGAAGATCGGTGGGGCTTGGGCAATGAGCAGTTCTTC.

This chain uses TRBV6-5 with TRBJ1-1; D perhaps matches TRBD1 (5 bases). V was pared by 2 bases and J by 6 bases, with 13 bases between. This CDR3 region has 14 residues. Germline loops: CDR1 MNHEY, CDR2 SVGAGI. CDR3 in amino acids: CASSYRQRGPEAFF. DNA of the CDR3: TGTGCCAGCAGTTACAGGCAGAGGGGACCTGAAGCTTTCTTT.

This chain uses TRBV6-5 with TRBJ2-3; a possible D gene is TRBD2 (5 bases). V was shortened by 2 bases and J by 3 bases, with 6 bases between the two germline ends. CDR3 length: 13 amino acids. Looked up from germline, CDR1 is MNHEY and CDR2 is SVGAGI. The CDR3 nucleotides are TGTGCCAGCAGTTACCCGGGAACAGATACGCAGTATTTT. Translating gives CASSYPGTDTQYF.

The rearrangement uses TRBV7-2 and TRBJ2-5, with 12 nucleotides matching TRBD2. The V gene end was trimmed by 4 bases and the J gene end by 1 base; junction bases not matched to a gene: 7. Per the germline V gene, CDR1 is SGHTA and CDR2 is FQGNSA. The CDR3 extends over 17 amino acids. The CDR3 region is CASSYPSGGAFQETQYF. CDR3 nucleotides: TGTGCCAGCAGCTACCCTAGCGGGGGGGCCTTCCAAGAGACCCAGTACTTC.

The CDR3 is CASSYVEGAVYEQYF. DNA for the CDR3: TGTGCCAGCAGTTACGTAGAGGGGGCGGTTTACGAGCAGTACTTC. The genes are TRBV6-5 and TRBJ2-7, with 7 bases aligning to TRBD1. V was clipped by 2 bases and J by 4 bases; unmatched bases: 8. The CDR3 loop spans 15 amino acids. The germline V gene has CDR1 MNHEY and CDR2 SVGAGI.

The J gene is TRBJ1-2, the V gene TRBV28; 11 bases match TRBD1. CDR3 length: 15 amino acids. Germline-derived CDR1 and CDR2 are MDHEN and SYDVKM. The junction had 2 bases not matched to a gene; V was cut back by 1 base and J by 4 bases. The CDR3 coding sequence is TGTGCCAGCAGTTTATTGGGACAGGGGGGCTATGGCTACACCTTC. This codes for CASSLLGQGGYGYTF.